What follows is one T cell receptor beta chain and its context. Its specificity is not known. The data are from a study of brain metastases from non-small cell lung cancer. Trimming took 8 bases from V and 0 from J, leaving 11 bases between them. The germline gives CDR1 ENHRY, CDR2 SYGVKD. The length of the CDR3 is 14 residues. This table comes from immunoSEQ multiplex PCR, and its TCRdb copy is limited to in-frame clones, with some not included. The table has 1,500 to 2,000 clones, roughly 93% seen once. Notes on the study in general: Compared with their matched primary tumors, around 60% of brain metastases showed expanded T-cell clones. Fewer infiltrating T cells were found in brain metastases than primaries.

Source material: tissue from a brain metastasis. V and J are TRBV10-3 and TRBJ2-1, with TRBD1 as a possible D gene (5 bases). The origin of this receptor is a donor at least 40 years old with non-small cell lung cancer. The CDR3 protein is CAIGRTLSYNEQFF. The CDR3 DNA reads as TGTGCCATCGGCAGGACACTCTCCTACAATGAGCAGTTCTTC.